The 17 T cell receptor beta chains presented below share a single source sample, sequenced in a study of blood T cells in healthy people across ages. Combining a sample-barcoded 5' primer with a J-beta primer mix, a second PCR ran for 7 to 11 cycles. TCRdb called the 5' RACE reads again in MiXCR, with one record for every CDR3 protein. In the table there are about 640,000 distinct CDR3 sequences, under 70% of which are singletons. Sequenced material: blood. All receptors derive from a man in his sixties in good health.

The chain links TRBV12-3 or TRBV12-4 to TRBJ2-1; TRBD2 agrees at 8 bases. The CDR3 spans 15 residues. V was clipped by 6 bases and J by 2 bases; unmatched bases: 6. CDR3 region: CASRGERGTYNEQFF. The CDR3 DNA sequence: TGTGCCAGCAGGGGGGAGCGGGGGACCTACAATGAGCAGTTCTTC.

This clonotype was seen a single time. V and J are TRBV29-1 and TRBJ1-4; D is perhaps TRBD1 (6 bases). With 6 bases removed from V and 2 bases from J, the gap between germline ends came to 7 bases. CDR3 length: 12 residues. Germline V gene sequence: CDR1 SQVTM, CDR2 ANQGSEA. The CDR3 is CSVQGTNEKLFF. CDR3 DNA sequence: TGCAGCGTACAGGGTACTAATGAAAAACTGTTTTTT.

This sequence joins TRBV20-1 and TRBJ1-2, with TRBD1 as a possible D gene (5 bases). This CDR3 comprises 13 residues. Per the germline V gene, CDR1 is DFQATT and CDR2 is SNEGSKA (reference sequence). V lost 3 bases and J lost 3, with 11 bases in between. The CDR3 nucleotides are TGCAGTGCTAGCCCGACAGTAGACTATGGCTACACCTTC. It is translated as CSASPTVDYGYTF.

The genes are TRBV12-3 or TRBV12-4 and TRBJ2-3; D is possibly TRBD2 (6 bases). CDR3 length: 14 residues. Trimming took off 7 bases at V and 1 base at J, with 12 bases between the two ends. The CDR3 DNA follows: TGTGCCAGCACCAGCGGGCCGCGCACAGATACGCAGTATTTT. Amino acid sequence: CASTSGPRTDTQYF.

The chain couples TRBV6-5 to TRBJ2-5; 8 positions match TRBD1. Near its end, the DNA agrees better with TRBJ2-7, so the J call may be wrong. The CDR3 is 13 residues long. CDR1 is MNHEY and CDR2 is SVGAGI in the germline V gene. CDR3 coding DNA: TGTGCCAGCACCAAAGGACAGGGCTACGAGCAGTACTTC. Residues: CASTKGQGYEQYF.

The rearrangement joins TRBV29-1 to TRBJ2-3, with TRBD1 matching over 10 bases. The CDR3 is 14 residues long. J lost 1 base, V lost 8 bases, and 6 bases had no gene match. Germline CDR1 is SQVTM and CDR2 is ANQGSEA. In DNA form, the CDR3 reads TGCAGCATCGCCGGGACAGGGGGCACAGATACGCAGTATTTT. Residues: CSIAGTGGTDTQYF.

This clonotype was seen a few times. The V gene is TRBV6-5, the J gene TRBJ1-2; D gene ambiguous. CDR1 and CDR2 (germline): MNHEY, SVGAGI. The CDR3 runs to 15 residues. V lost 0 bases and J 1 base, leaving 9 bases between the germline ends. The CDR3 bases are TGTGCCAGCAGTTACTCGACGGTCGTTAACTATGGCTACACCTTC. Encoded protein: CASSYSTVVNYGYTF.

This rearrangement joins TRBV6-1 to TRBJ1-5, with TRBD1 matching 7 bases. Germline lookup yields CDR1 MNHNS and CDR2 SASEGT. V lost 10 bases, J lost 5 bases, and 8 bases stayed unmatched. The CDR3 is made up of 13 amino acids. CDR3 nucleotides: TGTGCCATAACCGACAGGGAGTATCAGCCCCAGCATTTT. Translating gives CAITDREYQPQHF.

The CDR3 bases are TGCAGTGCTCCGACTCTGGGTGAGCAGTTCTTC. Amino acids: CSAPTLGEQFF. The rearrangement uses TRBV20-1 and TRBJ2-1; no clear D. CDR1 and CDR2 from the germline V gene are DFQATT and SNEGSKA (reference sequence). The V end lost 5 bases, the J end lost 9 bases, and 11 bases lay between the germline ends. The CDR3 has 11 residues.

This clonotype was counted only a few times. The chain carries TRBV20-1 and TRBJ2-7, with 12 bases aligning to TRBD2. The CDR3 loop spans 15 amino acids. Germline-derived CDR1 and CDR2 are DFQATT and SNEGSKA (reference sequence). Trimming cost V 2 bases and J 3 bases; bases outside gene matches: 5. The CDR3 nucleotides are TGCAGTGCTAGACATATGACTAGCGGGGGCTACGAGCAGTACTTC. This gives the protein CSARHMTSGGYEQYF.

This clonotype was seen only a few times. DNA of the CDR3: TGTGCCAGCAGGGAGCGGGGGGGGCGAGGGTACAATGAGCAGTTCTTC. Protein: CASRERGGRGYNEQFF. The V and J genes are TRBV7-2 and TRBJ2-1, with TRBD2 identical over 10 bases. This CDR3 has 16 amino acids. Unmatched junction bases numbered 9, after V lost 6 bases and J lost 4 bases. Germline CDR1 is SGHTA and CDR2 is FQGNSA.

This clonotype was counted a few times. The chain recombines TRBV20-1 with TRBJ2-3, with TRBD2 matching 12 bases. The germline V gene encodes CDR1 DFQATT and CDR2 SNEGSKA (reference sequence). The CDR3 consists of 14 residues. Trimming removed 6 bases from V and 7 bases from J; junction bases left unmatched: 8. CDR3 in amino acids: CSAFSSGGANTQYF. CDR3 sequence (DNA): TGCAGTGCCTTTTCTAGCGGGGGGGCGAATACGCAGTATTTT.

DNA for the CDR3: TGTGCCACCAGTGATGTCGGTTCCTACGAGCAGTACTTC. This sequence encodes CATSDVGSYEQYF. The chain couples TRBV24-1 to TRBJ2-7; D unclear. Germline V gene lookup returns CDR1 KGHDR and CDR2 SFDVKD. The CDR3 is 13 residues long. The ends were cut back, 3 bases at V and 1 base at J, with 6 bases in the middle.

This clonotype occurred a few times. This chain uses TRBV4-2 with TRBJ1-2; D unclear. Germline loops: CDR1 LGHNA, CDR2 YNFKEQ. V was clipped by 0 bases and J by 0 bases, with 11 bases between them. The CDR3 runs 16 residues. CDR3 DNA sequence: TGTGCCAGCAGCCAAGATAGGGCGGGAGCTAACTATGGCTACACCTTC. It translates to CASSQDRAGANYGYTF.

The rearrangement links TRBV7-2 to TRBJ1-4; D remains unclear. Germline V gene data show CDR1 as SGHTA and CDR2 as FQGNSA. Trimming stripped 3 bases from V and 4 bases from J, with 9 bases between. The CDR3 totals 14 residues. Written as DNA, the CDR3 is TGTGCCAGCAGCTTTGCGGGGTTTAATGAAAAACTGTTTTTT. Its protein product is CASSFAGFNEKLFF.

The chain carries TRBV12-3 or TRBV12-4 and TRBJ2-3, with 9 bases that match TRBD2. J gave up 2 bases and V 3 bases, and 15 bases lay outside the gene matches. The CDR3 runs to 19 residues. CDR3 sequence reads: CASSFQPIRAGGITDTQYF. The CDR3 DNA reads as TGTGCCAGCAGTTTTCAACCCATCCGAGCGGGGGGCATCACAGATACGCAGTATTTT.

The rearrangement joins TRBV11-2 to TRBJ2-1, with D perhaps matching TRBD2 (6 bases). V was clipped by 0 bases and J by 3 bases, with 9 bases between them. Germline values: CDR1 SGHAT, CDR2 FQNNGV. The CDR3 loop spans 15 amino acids. The DNA of the CDR3 is TGTGCCAGCAGCTTAGAGGGACTCCTCTACAATGAGCAGTTCTTC. Translating gives CASSLEGLLYNEQFF.